This TCR beta chain appears in the sequencing data of a study of blood T cell repertoires in COVID-19. About the research overall: The analysed material was cDNA or gDNA that came from T cells, B-cell-depleted T cells, or PBMCs.

Per the original methods: Reference gene primer amplification gave nucleated cell count estimates. Only in-frame clones appear in the TCRdb table, and some are missing; sequencing was by immunoSEQ multiplex PCR. From that table come the V and J calls and clone size; the DNA was used to work out D and trimming. The top ten clones hold about a third of a sample with more than 65,000 clones, over 65% of them seen once. Trimming pared 2 bases from V and 5 bases from J, leaving 19 bases between. Germline CDR1 reads SGHRS; CDR2 reads YFSETQ. The length of the CDR3 is 16 residues. V gene TRBV5-1 combines with J gene TRBJ2-5; tentatively, D is TRBD2 (6 bases). Sequencing input: peripheral blood. This clonotype was obtained from a woman between 65 and 79 years old with acute or convalescent COVID-19. CDR3 sequence (DNA): TGCGCCAGCAGCTTTGGCGGGACTGTGGGCATGGAGACCCAGTACTTC. Translated, it gives CASSFGGTVGMETQYF.